These T cell receptor beta chains were read from a single sample in a study of blood T cell repertoires in COVID-19. Data came from immunoSEQ multiplex PCR; TCRdb stores just in-frame clones and leaves some out. The sample records about 130,000 clones, about 80% being singletons. The sequencing sample was made of PBMCs or T cells enriched from blood (not recorded which). These TCRs come from a man aged 45-65 years who had recovered from COVID-19. CDR3s include the opening cysteine and the closing phenylalanine or tryptophan. D genes are given only for firm matches. The size entry is marked missing in some rows and otherwise reads once, few, many or a size class.

j_call v_call clone_size d_call cdr3_aa cdr3_nt
TRBJ1-2 TRBV7-2 once NA CASSLGGGPNYGYTF TGTGCCAGCAGCTTAGGTGGAGGGCCTAACTATGGCTACACCTTC
TRBJ1-1 TRBV5-1 NA TRBD1 CASSPTGATEAFF TGCGCCAGCAGCCCGACAGGGGCCACTGAAGCTTTCTTT
TRBJ1-2 TRBV7-2 NA NA CASSLDSSYGYTF TGTGCCAGCAGCTTGGACAGTTCCTATGGCTACACCTTC
TRBJ2-3 TRBV18 NA NA CASSREQTSTDTQYF TGTGCCAGCTCACGGGAGCAAACTAGCACAGATACGCAGTATTTT
TRBJ1-6 TRBV27 NA TRBD1 CASRRRPNRDRESHSPLHF TGTGCCAGCAGACGGCGGCCCAACCGGGACAGGGAGTCTCATTCACCCCTCCACTTT
TRBJ1-1 TRBV11-1 few NA CASINQTGEAFF TGTGCCAGCATCAATCAGACAGGAGAAGCTTTCTTT
TRBJ2-7 TRBV10-3 few NA CAISESDISYEQYF TGTGCCATCAGTGAGTCTGACATTTCCTACGAGCAGTACTTC
TRBJ2-4 TRBV28 NA NA CASRTPELAKNIQYF TGTGCCAGCAGAACCCCCGAACTGGCCAAAAACATTCAGTACTTC
TRBJ2-7 TRBV5-5 few NA CASSRGVFYEQYF TGTGCCAGCAGCCGGGGAGTGTTTTACGAGCAGTACTTC
TRBJ1-3 TRBV27 NA TRBD1 CASSFTGVPHSGNTIYF TGTGCCAGCAGTTTCACAGGGGTCCCTCACTCTGGAAACACCATATATTTT
TRBJ1-1 TRBV3-1/TRBV3-2 NA NA CASSQDAGEEAFF TGTGCCAGCAGCCAAGATGCGGGGGAAGAAGCTTTCTTT
TRBJ2-7 TRBV9 NA NA CASSVEGLGRDEQYF TGTGCCAGCAGCGTAGAGGGATTAGGGCGGGACGAGCAGTACTTC
TRBJ1-5 TRBV7-2 NA NA CASSLVPPLDSVGPQHF TGTGCCAGCAGCTTAGTCCCCCCTCTGGACAGCGTTGGGCCCCAGCATTTT
TRBJ2-7 TRBV28 NA TRBD1 CASAPGQGIREQYF TGTGCCAGCGCACCGGGACAGGGAATCCGCGAGCAGTACTTC
TRBJ2-5 TRBV19 NA NA CASSSRETQYF TGTGCCAGTAGTTCTAGAGAGACCCAGTACTTC
TRBJ2-1 TRBV19 few TRBD2 CASNGLAGGDSSYNEQFF TGTGCCAGTAATGGACTAGCGGGGGGCGACAGCTCCTACAATGAGCAGTTCTTC
TRBJ1-6 TRBV7-9 NA NA CASSLQSQSPLHF TGTGCCAGCAGCTTACAATCGCAGTCACCCCTCCACTTT
TRBJ1-4 TRBV9 once TRBD1 CASSPGGAGGEKLFF TGTGCCAGCAGCCCAGGGGGGGCGGGAGGTGAAAAACTGTTTTTT
TRBJ2-1 TRBV15 NA TRBD1 CATSRDQGVYNEQFF TGTGCCACCAGCAGAGACCAGGGGGTCTACAATGAGCAGTTCTTC
TRBJ1-4 TRBV5-1 NA NA CASSLIGDLYEKLFF TGCGCCAGCAGCTTGATAGGGGATCTGTATGAAAAACTGTTTTTT
TRBJ1-1 TRBV19 once NA CASSTQGNTEAFF TGTGCCAGTAGTACTCAGGGTAACACTGAAGCTTTCTTT
TRBJ1-5 TRBV7-9 NA NA CASSPVNQPQHF TGTGCCAGCAGCCCGGTAAATCAGCCCCAGCATTTT
TRBJ2-1 TRBV5-1 NA NA CASSFSTGSYEQFF TGCGCCAGCAGCTTTTCAACAGGGTCTTATGAGCAGTTCTTC
TRBJ2-2 TRBV9 NA TRBD2 CASSDSGGAGELFF TGTGCCAGCAGCGATAGCGGGGGGGCCGGGGAGCTGTTTTTT